These T cell receptor beta chains were read from a single sample in a study of control samples from healthy donors and cancer patients. Sequencing was performed with immunoSEQ multiplex PCR; in TCRdb, only in-frame clones are kept and a portion is missing. The sample yields some 140,000 clones, just under 95% seen once. Sequenced sample: blood. The receptors stem from a man aged 40-55 years in good health. CDR3s include the opening cysteine and the closing phenylalanine or tryptophan. A D gene is named only where the DNA matches it firmly. Clone size appears in some rows only: once, few, many, or a class for an expanded clone.

clone_size: -
d_call: TRBD2
j_call: TRBJ2-3
v_call: TRBV5-1
cdr3_length: 16
cdr3_nt: TGCGCCAGCAGCGTGACTAGCGGGGGAGGCACAGATACGCAGTATTTT
cdr3_aa: CASSVTSGGGTDTQYF

clone_size: -
d_call: TRBD2
j_call: TRBJ2-5
v_call: TRBV2
cdr3_length: 15
cdr3_nt: TGTGCCAGCAGTGAAGGTAGCGGGGGGGCAGAGACCCAGTACTTC
cdr3_aa: CASSEGSGGAETQYF

clone_size: -
d_call: TRBD2
j_call: TRBJ2-7
v_call: TRBV29-1
cdr3_length: 13
cdr3_nt: TGCAGCGTGGTCACCGGGACTAGCGGGGGGCAGTACTTC
cdr3_aa: CSVVTGTSGGQYF

clone_size: -
d_call: -
j_call: TRBJ1-1
v_call: TRBV28
cdr3_length: 17
cdr3_nt: TGTGCCAGCAGTTCAGGAGATCTTGACAGGTCTTCGACTGAAGCTTTCTTT
cdr3_aa: CASSSGDLDRSSTEAFF

clone_size: -
d_call: TRBD1
j_call: TRBJ2-7
v_call: TRBV5-1
cdr3_length: 15
cdr3_nt: TGCGCCAGCAGCACTGGGACAGGGGGTACCTACGAGCAGTACTTC
cdr3_aa: CASSTGTGGTYEQYF

clone_size: -
d_call: -
j_call: TRBJ1-1
v_call: TRBV11-2
cdr3_length: 16
cdr3_nt: TGTGCCAGCAGCTTATATAACTTACCCTTGAACACTGAAGCTTTCTTT
cdr3_aa: CASSLYNLPLNTEAFF

clone_size: -
d_call: TRBD2
j_call: TRBJ2-3
v_call: TRBV6-5
cdr3_length: 15
cdr3_nt: TGTGCCAGCAGCCTACGGACTAGTGGCAAGGATACGCAGTATTTT
cdr3_aa: CASSLRTSGKDTQYF

clone_size: -
d_call: -
j_call: TRBJ1-2
v_call: TRBV29-1
cdr3_length: 13
cdr3_nt: TGCAGCGTTGAGGGAGGGACACTCTATGGCTACACCTTC
cdr3_aa: CSVEGGTLYGYTF

clone_size: -
d_call: -
j_call: TRBJ1-5
v_call: TRBV5-6
cdr3_length: 13
cdr3_nt: TGTGCCAGCAGCCCCGGACCCAATCAGCCCCAGCATTTT
cdr3_aa: CASSPGPNQPQHF

clone_size: -
d_call: TRBD2
j_call: TRBJ2-5
v_call: TRBV5-1
cdr3_length: 14
cdr3_nt: TGCGCCAGCCGCCGCGCGGGGGGGCAGGAGACCCAGTACTTC
cdr3_aa: CASRRAGGQETQYF

clone_size: -
d_call: -
j_call: TRBJ1-6
v_call: TRBV19
cdr3_length: 14
cdr3_nt: TGCGCCAGCCACCCAAGCTCCTATAATTCACCCCTCCACTTT
cdr3_aa: CASHPSSYNSPLHF

clone_size: -
d_call: -
j_call: TRBJ1-3
v_call: TRBV4-2
cdr3_length: 16
cdr3_nt: TGTGCCAGCAGCCAGTCCCCAGGGGACTGGGGAAACACCATATATTTT
cdr3_aa: CASSQSPGDWGNTIYF

clone_size: -
d_call: -
j_call: TRBJ1-2
v_call: TRBV20-1
cdr3_length: 14
cdr3_nt: TGCAGTGCTAGTCTCCCCACAGATCAATCTGGCTACACCTTC
cdr3_aa: CSASLPTDQSGYTF

clone_size: -
d_call: -
j_call: TRBJ1-1
v_call: TRBV5-5
cdr3_length: 14
cdr3_nt: TGTGCCAGCAGCGGAAGACAGAGGAACACTGAAGCTTTCTTT
cdr3_aa: CASSGRQRNTEAFF

clone_size: -
d_call: -
j_call: TRBJ2-3
v_call: TRBV10-3
cdr3_length: 15
cdr3_nt: TGTGCCATCAGCGAGGACACCGCCGGCACAGATACGCAGTATTTT
cdr3_aa: CAISEDTAGTDTQYF

clone_size: -
d_call: TRBD1
j_call: TRBJ2-7
v_call: TRBV19
cdr3_length: 14
cdr3_nt: TGTGCCAGTAGTGTTGACAGGGTAGGATACGAGCAGTACTTC
cdr3_aa: CASSVDRVGYEQYF

clone_size: -
d_call: TRBD1
j_call: TRBJ1-2
v_call: TRBV2
cdr3_length: 15
cdr3_nt: TGTGCCAGCACCCAGGTAGCAGGGGGTCGAAATGGCTACACCTTC
cdr3_aa: CASTQVAGGRNGYTF

clone_size: -
d_call: TRBD1
j_call: TRBJ1-6
v_call: TRBV6-5
cdr3_length: 15
cdr3_nt: TGTGCCAGCAGATCACGGGACAGGAGTAATTCACCCCTCCACTTT
cdr3_aa: CASRSRDRSNSPLHF

clone_size: once
d_call: -
j_call: TRBJ1-1
v_call: TRBV19
cdr3_length: 13
cdr3_nt: TGTGCCAGTAGTATTACCAGGGCGATTGAAGCTTTCTTT
cdr3_aa: CASSITRAIEAFF

clone_size: -
d_call: -
j_call: TRBJ2-3
v_call: TRBV7-3
cdr3_length: 13
cdr3_nt: TGTGCCAGCAGCCAACCCGGCGCGGATACGCAGTATTTT
cdr3_aa: CASSQPGADTQYF

clone_size: -
d_call: -
j_call: TRBJ1-1
v_call: TRBV19
cdr3_length: 15
cdr3_nt: TGTGCCAGTAGCCCCCGTGGGGGACCGAACACTGAAGCTTTCTTT
cdr3_aa: CASSPRGGPNTEAFF

clone_size: once
d_call: TRBD2
j_call: TRBJ2-3
v_call: TRBV10-2
cdr3_length: 14
cdr3_nt: TGCGCCAGCGGGAGCGGGGGGTACACAGATACGCAGTATTTT
cdr3_aa: CASGSGGYTDTQYF

clone_size: -
d_call: TRBD2
j_call: TRBJ2-5
v_call: TRBV19
cdr3_length: 18
cdr3_nt: TGTGCCAGTAGTACATCTAGCGGGGGGGCCCCGTACCAAGAGACCCAGTACTTC
cdr3_aa: CASSTSSGGAPYQETQYF

clone_size: -
d_call: TRBD1
j_call: TRBJ2-1
v_call: TRBV5-4
cdr3_length: 13
cdr3_nt: TGTGCCAGCAGCGGGGGACAGGGAAGGGAGCAGTTCTTC
cdr3_aa: CASSGGQGREQFF

clone_size: -
d_call: TRBD1
j_call: TRBJ1-5
v_call: TRBV7-7
cdr3_length: 15
cdr3_nt: TGTGCCAGCAGCTTAGGGCAGGGGGTGGGTCAGCCCCAGCATTTT
cdr3_aa: CASSLGQGVGQPQHF

clone_size: -
d_call: -
j_call: TRBJ2-1
v_call: TRBV5-1
cdr3_length: 11
cdr3_nt: TGCGCCAGCAGGACTGTCAATGAGCAGTTCTTC
cdr3_aa: CASRTVNEQFF

clone_size: -
d_call: -
j_call: TRBJ1-6
v_call: TRBV7-2
cdr3_length: 13
cdr3_nt: TGTGCCAGCAGCTTAGCAGATAATTCACCCCTCCACTTT
cdr3_aa: CASSLADNSPLHF

clone_size: once
d_call: TRBD1
j_call: TRBJ2-7
v_call: TRBV5-4
cdr3_length: 14
cdr3_nt: TGTGCCAGCAGCTCCGGGACAGGGAAGTACGAGCAGTACTTC
cdr3_aa: CASSSGTGKYEQYF

clone_size: -
d_call: TRBD1
j_call: TRBJ1-1
v_call: TRBV19
cdr3_length: 15
cdr3_nt: TGTGCCAGTAAGGGGGCCGCATGGGGTCCCACTGAAGCTTTCTTT
cdr3_aa: CASKGAAWGPTEAFF

clone_size: -
d_call: -
j_call: TRBJ1-2
v_call: TRBV29-1
cdr3_length: 12
cdr3_nt: TGCAGCGTGCAAGTGGGTAACTATGGCTACACCTTC
cdr3_aa: CSVQVGNYGYTF

clone_size: -
d_call: -
j_call: TRBJ2-1
v_call: TRBV24-1
cdr3_length: 13
cdr3_nt: TGTGCCACCACCAAAGGGGGGGGCGATGAGCAGTTCTTC
cdr3_aa: CATTKGGGDEQFF

clone_size: -
d_call: -
j_call: TRBJ1-3
v_call: TRBV30
cdr3_length: 11
cdr3_nt: TGTGCCTGGAGTCGAATAAACACCATATATTTT
cdr3_aa: CAWSRINTIYF

clone_size: -
d_call: TRBD1
j_call: TRBJ1-2
v_call: TRBV3-1/TRBV3-2
cdr3_length: 14
cdr3_nt: TGTGCCAGCAGCCAAACGACAGGGGCGTATGGCTACACCTTC
cdr3_aa: CASSQTTGAYGYTF

clone_size: once
d_call: -
j_call: TRBJ2-3
v_call: TRBV5-1
cdr3_length: 16
cdr3_nt: TGCGCCAGCAGCAACCTTAAAAGCCGGGGAGCAGATACGCAGTATTTT
cdr3_aa: CASSNLKSRGADTQYF

clone_size: -
d_call: TRBD2
j_call: TRBJ2-1
v_call: TRBV12-5
cdr3_length: 16
cdr3_nt: TGTGCTAGTGGTCCGCCCCTAGCGGGGGTTGTCAATGAGCAGTTCTTC
cdr3_aa: CASGPPLAGVVNEQFF

clone_size: -
d_call: -
j_call: TRBJ1-5
v_call: TRBV6-1
cdr3_length: 17
cdr3_nt: TGTGCCAGCAGTGATACGGGTCCCGAGGTTAGCAATCAGCCCCAGCATTTT
cdr3_aa: CASSDTGPEVSNQPQHF

clone_size: -
d_call: -
j_call: TRBJ2-3
v_call: TRBV24-1
cdr3_length: 15
cdr3_nt: TGTGCCACCAGTGATTTGGTCGGGGGCACAGATACGCAGTATTTT
cdr3_aa: CATSDLVGGTDTQYF

clone_size: -
d_call: TRBD2
j_call: TRBJ2-1
v_call: TRBV6-5
cdr3_length: 11
cdr3_nt: TGTGCCAGTCGGGGGGGCAGTGAGCAGTTCTTC
cdr3_aa: CASRGGSEQFF

clone_size: once
d_call: -
j_call: TRBJ2-3
v_call: TRBV29-1
cdr3_length: 13
cdr3_nt: TGCAGCGTTGGGGCAGAGAGCACAGATACGCAGTATTTT
cdr3_aa: CSVGAESTDTQYF

clone_size: -
d_call: TRBD1
j_call: TRBJ2-6
v_call: TRBV7-9
cdr3_length: 17
cdr3_nt: TGTGCCAGCAGCTCCCCCGGGACAGGTACTGGGGCCAACGTCCTGACTTTC
cdr3_aa: CASSSPGTGTGANVLTF

clone_size: -
d_call: -
j_call: TRBJ1-6
v_call: TRBV3-1/TRBV3-2
cdr3_length: 13
cdr3_nt: TGTGCCAGCCACGGTTCACGACATTCACCCCTCCACTTT
cdr3_aa: CASHGSRHSPLHF

clone_size: -
d_call: TRBD2
j_call: TRBJ2-1
v_call: TRBV7-2
cdr3_length: 15
cdr3_nt: TGTGCCAGCAGCCCGCAGGGACTAAAGGTCAATGAGCAGTTCTTC
cdr3_aa: CASSPQGLKVNEQFF

clone_size: once
d_call: -
j_call: TRBJ2-1
v_call: TRBV27
cdr3_length: 13
cdr3_nt: TGTGCCAGCTGGGAGTTGGGCTACAATGAGCAGTTCTTC
cdr3_aa: CASWELGYNEQFF

clone_size: once
d_call: -
j_call: TRBJ1-4
v_call: TRBV2
cdr3_length: 14
cdr3_nt: TGTGCCAGCAAAGGAGGCCAGGGCATTGAAAAACTGTTTTTT
cdr3_aa: CASKGGQGIEKLFF

clone_size: -
d_call: TRBD1
j_call: TRBJ2-7
v_call: TRBV9
cdr3_length: 15
cdr3_nt: TGTGCCAGCAGCGTAGCCTGGCAGGGGGTCTACGAGCAGTACTTC
cdr3_aa: CASSVAWQGVYEQYF

clone_size: -
d_call: -
j_call: TRBJ2-5
v_call: TRBV5-6
cdr3_length: 16
cdr3_nt: TGTGCCAGCAGCCCTGCCGGGCAGGGAAGTCCAGAGACCCAGTACTTC
cdr3_aa: CASSPAGQGSPETQYF

clone_size: -
d_call: -
j_call: TRBJ1-1
v_call: TRBV29-1
cdr3_length: 14
cdr3_nt: TGCAGCGTTGACAGGGGCGACGGGAACACTGAAGCTTTCTTT
cdr3_aa: CSVDRGDGNTEAFF

clone_size: -
d_call: -
j_call: TRBJ2-7
v_call: TRBV5-4
cdr3_length: 15
cdr3_nt: TGTGCCAGCAGCTCAGGACCACTCGGTGGCCACGAGCAGTACTTC
cdr3_aa: CASSSGPLGGHEQYF

clone_size: -
d_call: -
j_call: TRBJ1-1
v_call: TRBV5-6
cdr3_length: 16
cdr3_nt: TGTGCCAGCAGCCCGGAAGTTGGCAGGGTGCCCACTGAAGCTTTCTTT
cdr3_aa: CASSPEVGRVPTEAFF

clone_size: -
d_call: -
j_call: TRBJ2-1
v_call: TRBV9
cdr3_length: 15
cdr3_nt: TGTGCCAGCAGCGTACAGGGAGGCTCCTACAATGAGCAGTTCTTC
cdr3_aa: CASSVQGGSYNEQFF

clone_size: once
d_call: -
j_call: TRBJ1-1
v_call: TRBV19
cdr3_length: 12
cdr3_nt: TGTGCCAGTAGTATAGGGAACACTGAAGCTTTCTTT
cdr3_aa: CASSIGNTEAFF

clone_size: once
d_call: TRBD1
j_call: TRBJ1-4
v_call: TRBV19
cdr3_length: 16
cdr3_nt: TGTGCCAGTAGTATAGGCAACAGGGGGCCAAATGAAAAACTGTTTTTT
cdr3_aa: CASSIGNRGPNEKLFF

clone_size: -
d_call: -
j_call: TRBJ1-1
v_call: TRBV6-1
cdr3_length: 14
cdr3_nt: TGTGCCAGCAGTGTAGCGGGCCAGAACACTGAAGCTTTCTTT
cdr3_aa: CASSVAGQNTEAFF

clone_size: -
d_call: -
j_call: TRBJ1-1
v_call: TRBV5-1
cdr3_length: 16
cdr3_nt: TGCGCCAGCAGCTTGCTCCAGGGCAGGGGATTTACTGAAGCTTTCTTT
cdr3_aa: CASSLLQGRGFTEAFF